This TCR beta chain was identified in a study of OX40 agonist ivuxolimab in advanced cancers. The overall study: Three partial responders included one hepatocellular carcinoma patient and two cutaneous melanoma patients.

Some clones are missing from TCRdb's copy, which holds only in-frame ones; the method was immunoSEQ multiplex PCR. The table lists 75,000 to 95,000 clones, 75% to 90% of them singletons, with around 0.2% in the top ten. The V segment lost 4 bases and the J segment 7 bases; nucleotides outside the gene matches: 3. The CDR3 loop spans 15 amino acids. Germline V gene sequence: CDR1 SGHNT, CDR2 YYREEE (reference sequence). The rearrangement links TRBV5-4 to TRBJ2-1, with TRBD2 identical over 15 bases. The TCR originated in an adult with an advanced solid tumor such as melanoma, head and neck, liver or kidney cancer. Sample: CD4+ or CD8+ T cells sorted from blood, taken in a trial of the OX40 agonist ivuxolimab. The CDR3 spells CASSLGLAGGNEQFF. In DNA form, the CDR3 reads TGTGCCAGCAGCCTAGGACTAGCGGGGGGGAATGAGCAGTTCTTC. The variable domain in full, with the rest retrieved from reference TRBV5-4 and TRBJ2-1, is ETGVTQSPTHLIKTRGQQVTLRCSSQSGHNTVSWYQQALGQGPQFIFQYYREEENGRGNFPPRFSGLQFPNYSSELNVNALELDDSALYLCASSLGLAGGNEQFFGPGTRLTVL.